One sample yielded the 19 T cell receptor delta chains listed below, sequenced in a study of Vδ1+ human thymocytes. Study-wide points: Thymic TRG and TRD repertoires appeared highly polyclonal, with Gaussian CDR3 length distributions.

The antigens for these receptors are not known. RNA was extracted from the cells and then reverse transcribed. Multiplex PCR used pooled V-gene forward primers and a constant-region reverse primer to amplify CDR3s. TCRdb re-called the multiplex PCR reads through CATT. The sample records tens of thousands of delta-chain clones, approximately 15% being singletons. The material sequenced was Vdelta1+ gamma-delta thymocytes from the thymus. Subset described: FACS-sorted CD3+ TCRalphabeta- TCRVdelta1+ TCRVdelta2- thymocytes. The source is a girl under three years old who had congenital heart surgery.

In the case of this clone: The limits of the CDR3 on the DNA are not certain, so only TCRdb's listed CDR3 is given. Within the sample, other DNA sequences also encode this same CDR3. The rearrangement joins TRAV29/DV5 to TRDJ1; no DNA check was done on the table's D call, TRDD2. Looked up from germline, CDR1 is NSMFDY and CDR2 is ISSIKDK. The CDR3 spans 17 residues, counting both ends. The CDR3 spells CSVLLCSNGPSSDKLIF.

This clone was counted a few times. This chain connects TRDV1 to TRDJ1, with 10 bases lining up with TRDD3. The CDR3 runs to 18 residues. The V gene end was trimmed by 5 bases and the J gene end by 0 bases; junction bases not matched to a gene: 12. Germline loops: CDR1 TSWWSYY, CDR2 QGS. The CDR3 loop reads CALGTPRGIRMYTDKLIF. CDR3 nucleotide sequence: TGTGCTCTTGGGACACCCCGGGGGATACGGATGTACACCGATAAACTCATCTTT.

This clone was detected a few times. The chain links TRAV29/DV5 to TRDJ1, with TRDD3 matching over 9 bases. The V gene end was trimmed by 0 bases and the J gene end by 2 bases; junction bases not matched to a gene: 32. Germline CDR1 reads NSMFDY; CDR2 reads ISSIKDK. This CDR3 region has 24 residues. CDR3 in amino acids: CAASGGLTCCVGVTGGPDTDKLIF. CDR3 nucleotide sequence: TGTGCAGCAAGCGGTGGGTTAACCTGTTGTGTTGGGGTTACTGGGGGACCCGATACCGATAAACTCATCTTT.

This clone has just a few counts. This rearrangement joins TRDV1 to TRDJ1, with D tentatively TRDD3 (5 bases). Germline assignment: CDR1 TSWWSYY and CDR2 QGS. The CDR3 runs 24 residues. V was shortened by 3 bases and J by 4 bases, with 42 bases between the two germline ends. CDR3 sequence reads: CALGDPGVPILEDSMVDGRDKLIF. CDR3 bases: TGTGCTCTTGGGGACCCCGGAGTCCCTATACTCGAGGATAGCATGGTGGACGGGCGCGATAAACTCATCTTT.

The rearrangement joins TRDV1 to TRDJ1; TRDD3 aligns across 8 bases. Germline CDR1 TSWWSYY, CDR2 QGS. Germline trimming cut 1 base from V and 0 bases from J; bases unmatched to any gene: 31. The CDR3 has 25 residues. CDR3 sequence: CALGEPTLSLSYGPLGGGYTDKLIF. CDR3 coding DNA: TGTGCTCTTGGGGAACCCACCCTTTCATTGTCCTACGGGCCGTTAGGTGGGGGATACACCGATAAACTCATCTTT.

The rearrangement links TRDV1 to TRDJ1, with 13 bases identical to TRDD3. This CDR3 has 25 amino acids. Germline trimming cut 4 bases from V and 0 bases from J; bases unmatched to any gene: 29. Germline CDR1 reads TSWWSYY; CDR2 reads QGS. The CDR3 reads CALGASPPPTSSTGGYATYTDKLIF. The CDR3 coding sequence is TGTGCTCTTGGGGCCTCCCCGCCTCCTACGTCAAGTACTGGGGGATACGCGACGTACACCGATAAACTCATCTTT.

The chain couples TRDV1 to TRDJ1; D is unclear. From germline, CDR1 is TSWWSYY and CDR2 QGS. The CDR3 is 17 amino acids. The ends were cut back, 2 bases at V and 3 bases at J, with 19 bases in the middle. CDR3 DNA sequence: TGTGCTCTTGGGGAATGCCGACGGGTACTCCGGCCCGATAAACTCATCTTT. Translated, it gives CALGECRRVLRPDKLIF.

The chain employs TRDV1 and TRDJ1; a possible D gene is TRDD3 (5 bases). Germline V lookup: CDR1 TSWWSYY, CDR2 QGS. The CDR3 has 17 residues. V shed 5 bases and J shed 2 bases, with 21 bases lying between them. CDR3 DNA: TGTGCTCTTGGGACTCTTCGAATCCTGGGTGATACCGATAAACTCATCTTT. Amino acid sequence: CALGTLRILGDTDKLIF.

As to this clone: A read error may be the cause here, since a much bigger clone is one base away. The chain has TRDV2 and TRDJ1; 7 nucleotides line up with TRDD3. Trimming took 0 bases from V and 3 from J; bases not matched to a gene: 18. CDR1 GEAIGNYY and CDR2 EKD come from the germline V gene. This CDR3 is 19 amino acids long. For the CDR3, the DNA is TGTGCCTGTGACACCGAGGGAAGCATGGGGGACATACACGCCGATAAACTCATCTTT. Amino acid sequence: CACDTEGSMGDIHADKLIF.

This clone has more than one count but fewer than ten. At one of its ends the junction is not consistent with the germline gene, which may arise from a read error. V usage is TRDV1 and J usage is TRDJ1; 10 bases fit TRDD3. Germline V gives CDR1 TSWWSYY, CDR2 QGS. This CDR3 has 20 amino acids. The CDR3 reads CALGPRLGHLGDKGTDKLTF. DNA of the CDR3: TGTGCTCTTGGGCCGCGTTTGGGCCACCTGGGGGATAAAGGGACCGATAAACTCACCTTT.

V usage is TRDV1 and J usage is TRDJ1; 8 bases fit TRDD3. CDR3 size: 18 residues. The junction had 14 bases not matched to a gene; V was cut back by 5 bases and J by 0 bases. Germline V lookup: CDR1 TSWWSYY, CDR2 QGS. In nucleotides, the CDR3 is TGTGCTCTTGGGCCCAAGGGCTGGGGGAAGGGATACACCGATAAACTCATCTTT. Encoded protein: CALGPKGWGKGYTDKLIF.

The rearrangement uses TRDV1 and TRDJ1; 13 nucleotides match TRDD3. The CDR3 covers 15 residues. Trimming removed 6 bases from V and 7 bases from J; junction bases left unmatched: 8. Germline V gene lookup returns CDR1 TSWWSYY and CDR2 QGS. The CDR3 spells CALGKHTGGYGKLIF. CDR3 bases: TGTGCTCTTGGAAAACATACTGGGGGATACGGTAAACTCATCTTT.

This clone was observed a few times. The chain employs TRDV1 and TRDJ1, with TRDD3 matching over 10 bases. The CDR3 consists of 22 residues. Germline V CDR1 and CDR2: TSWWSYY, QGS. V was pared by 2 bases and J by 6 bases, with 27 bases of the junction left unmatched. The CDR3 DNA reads TGTGCTCTTGGGGAAGAATTGGAGGATACGCCATGGGGGATACACCTTACTAATAAACTCATCTTT. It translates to CALGEELEDTPWGIHLTNKLIF.

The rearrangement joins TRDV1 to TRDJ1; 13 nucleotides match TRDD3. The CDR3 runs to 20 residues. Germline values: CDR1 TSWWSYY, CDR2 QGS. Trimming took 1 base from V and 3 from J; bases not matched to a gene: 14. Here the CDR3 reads CALGEQPPGLGDTRADKLIF. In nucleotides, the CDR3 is TGTGCTCTTGGGGAACAACCCCCAGGACTGGGGGATACGCGCGCCGATAAACTCATCTTT.

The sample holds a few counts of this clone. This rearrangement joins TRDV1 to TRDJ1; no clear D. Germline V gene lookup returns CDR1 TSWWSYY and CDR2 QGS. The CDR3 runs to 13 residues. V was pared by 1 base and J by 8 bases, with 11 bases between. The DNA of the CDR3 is TGTGCTCTTGGGGAACCTGACCACTCAAAACTCATCTTT. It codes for CALGEPDHSKLIF.

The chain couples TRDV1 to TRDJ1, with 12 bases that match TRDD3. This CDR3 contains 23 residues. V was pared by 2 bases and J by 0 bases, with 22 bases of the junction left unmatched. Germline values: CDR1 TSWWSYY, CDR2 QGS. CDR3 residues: CALGEGASYGAGGYAGYTDKLIF. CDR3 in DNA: TGTGCTCTTGGGGAAGGAGCCTCCTACGGGGCTGGGGGATACGCGGGCTACACCGATAAACTCATCTTT.

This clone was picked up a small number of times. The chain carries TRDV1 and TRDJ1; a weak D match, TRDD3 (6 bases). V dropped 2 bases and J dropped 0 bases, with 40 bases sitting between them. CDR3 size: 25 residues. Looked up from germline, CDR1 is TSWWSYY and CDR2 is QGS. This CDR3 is CALGEFLPFKPTTGGVGAYTDKLIF. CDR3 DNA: TGTGCTCTTGGGGAATTTCTTCCCTTTAAGCCCACAACGGGGGGAGTGGGAGCCTACACCGATAAACTCATCTTT.

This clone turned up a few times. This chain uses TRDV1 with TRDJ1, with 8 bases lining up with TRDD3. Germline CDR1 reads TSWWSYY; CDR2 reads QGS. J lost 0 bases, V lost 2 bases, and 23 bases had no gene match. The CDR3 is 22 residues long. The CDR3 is CALGELYPIPPTSLGDTDKLIF. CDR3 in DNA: TGTGCTCTTGGGGAATTATACCCCATTCCCCCTACCTCACTGGGGGACACCGATAAACTCATCTTT.

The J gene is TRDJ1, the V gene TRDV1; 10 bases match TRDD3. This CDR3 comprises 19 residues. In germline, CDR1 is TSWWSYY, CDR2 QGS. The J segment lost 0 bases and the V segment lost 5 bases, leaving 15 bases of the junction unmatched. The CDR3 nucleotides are TGTGCTCTTGGGAGAGTAAGCTTACTGGGGGATCCGAACACCGATAAACTCATCTTT. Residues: CALGRVSLLGDPNTDKLIF.